This TCR beta chain was retrieved from a study of cytomegalovirus exposure and HLA in healthy donors. Between the trimmed V and J ends, which lost 6 bases and 3 bases, there was a span of 9 bases. CDR3 length equals 13 residues. The germline V gene encodes CDR1 MNHEY and CDR2 SVGAGI. Broader study findings: TCR beta V- and J-gene trimming, according to a later analysis, was linked to a missense DCLRE1C variant. Previously analyzed data showed that most TCR beta V segments were productive at a frequency of about 87% or about 30%. Confirmation was obtained in vitro that a few CMV-associated chains are specific for CMV antigens.

About this clone itself: Its antigen is not known.

Primers: 60 Vbeta forward and 13 Jbeta reverse. Using immunoSEQ multiplex PCR, the repertoire was profiled, and TCRdb retains in-frame clones only, with some absent. This sample's table has approximately 52,000 clones. Sequenced sample: PBMCs. The chain is built from TRBV6-5 and TRBJ1-5, with D hard to call. This clonotype originated in a man in his fifties or sixties in good health and CMV-seropositive. The CDR3 sequence: CASSRQHNQPQHF. Written as DNA, the CDR3 is TGTGCCAGCAGCCGACAACACAATCAGCCCCAGCATTTT.